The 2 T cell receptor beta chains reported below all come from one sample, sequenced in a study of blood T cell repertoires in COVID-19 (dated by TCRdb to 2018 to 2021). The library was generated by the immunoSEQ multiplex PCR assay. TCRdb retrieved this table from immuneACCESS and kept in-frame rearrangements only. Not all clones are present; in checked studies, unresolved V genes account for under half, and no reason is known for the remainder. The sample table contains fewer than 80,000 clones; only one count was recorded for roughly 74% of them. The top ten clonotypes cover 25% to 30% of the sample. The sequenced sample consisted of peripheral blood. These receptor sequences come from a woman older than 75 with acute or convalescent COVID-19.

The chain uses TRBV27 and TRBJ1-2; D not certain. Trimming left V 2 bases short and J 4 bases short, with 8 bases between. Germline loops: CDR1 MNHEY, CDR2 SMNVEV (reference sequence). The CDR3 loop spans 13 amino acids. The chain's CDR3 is CASSLRGFYGYTF. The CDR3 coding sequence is TGTGCCAGCAGTTTACGGGGATTCTATGGCTACACCTTC.

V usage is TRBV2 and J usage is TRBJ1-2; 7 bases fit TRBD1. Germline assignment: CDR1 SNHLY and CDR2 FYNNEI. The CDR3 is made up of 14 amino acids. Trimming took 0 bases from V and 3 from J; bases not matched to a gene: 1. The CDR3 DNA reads TGTGCCAGCAGTGAAGCGGGGACAGACTATGGCTACACCTTC. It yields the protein CASSEAGTDYGYTF.